This T cell receptor beta chain derives from a study of beta chain features in type 1 diabetes. The study's findings and limits: More deletions and fewer insertions at VDJ junctions were found in patients with type 1 diabetes.

This clone was seen a handful of times. Its antigen is as yet unknown. Expressed TCRB transcripts were sequenced because the isolated RNA had all been reverse transcribed beforehand. Sequencing used immunoSEQ multiplex PCR; TCRdb keeps in-frame clones, though not all of them. The data show roughly 310,000 clones, with approximately 10% seen just once and more than 0.015% held by the top ten. The CDR3 covers 11 residues. V lost 8 bases, J lost 0 bases, and 7 bases lay in between. Germline V gene lookup returns CDR1 SQVTM and CDR2 ANQGSEA. The receptor's source is a woman aged 25 to 39 in good health. Sequenced: naive CD4+ T cells from blood. V usage is TRBV29-1 and J usage is TRBJ1-2; D remains unclear. CDR3 loop: CSTRANYGYTF. Written as DNA, the CDR3 is TGCAGCACCCGGGCTAACTATGGCTACACCTTC.